Listed here are 20 T cell receptor beta chains from one sample, sequenced in a study of blood T cells in healthy people across ages. Next came a second PCR, run for about 7 to 11 cycles, which used a sample-barcoded 5' primer along with a J-beta primer mix. TCRdb itself ran the 5' RACE reads through MiXCR, one entry per CDR3 protein. The sample comprises 850,000 to 1,000,000 distinct CDR3 sequences, roughly 50% of which are singletons, and roughly 12% rests with the top ten. Sequencing was performed on blood. These receptors came from a man aged 30-40 years in good health.

About this clonotype itself: Relative to the germline gene, one junction end is altered; a read error may explain this. V and J are TRBV2 and TRBJ2-5; 13 bases line up with TRBD2. This CDR3 is 14 amino acids long. Germline lookup yields CDR1 SNHLY and CDR2 FYNNEI. For the CDR3, the DNA is TGTGCCAGCGCGGGACTAGCGGGGAGCTACGAGCAGTACTTT. This translates into CASAGLAGSYEQYF. The full variable domain, with the rest looked up from reference TRBV2 and TRBJ2-5, is EPEVTQTPSHQVTQMGQEVILRCVPISNHLYFYWYRQILGQKVEFLVSFYNNEISEKSEIFDDQFSVERPDGSNFTLKIRSTKLEDSAMYFCASAGLAGSYEQYFGPGTRLLVL.

This clonotype appeared a few times. V is TRBV10-3 and J is TRBJ2-1; the D gene could be TRBD1 or TRBD2 (6 bases each). Deletions cut 6 bases from V and 2 bases from J, with 17 bases between. The CDR3 spans 16 residues. Germline CDR1 reads ENHRY; CDR2 reads SYGVKD. In DNA form, the CDR3 reads TGTGCCATCAGAGCCTCGGGGGCGGTTCCCTACAATGAGCAGTTCTTC. Protein product: CAIRASGAVPYNEQFF.

The chain recombines TRBV20-1 with TRBJ1-5, with TRBD1 as a possible D gene (6 bases). The CDR3 sequence is 16 residues long. Germline CDR1 DFQATT, CDR2 SNEGSKA (reference sequence). V lost 2 bases to trimming and J lost 1 base, with 15 bases between them. The CDR3 DNA reads TGCAGTGCTAGACCCGAAGGGGGAGGCAGCAATCAGCCCCAGCATTTT. It specifies CSARPEGGGSNQPQHF.

Turning to this clonotype: One end of the junction varies from germline; a read error may be responsible. The chain uses TRBV30 and TRBJ2-7; TRBD2 might be the D (5 bases). The CDR3 consists of 11 residues. The V gene's germline CDR1 is GTSNPN and CDR2 SVGIG (reference sequence). In nucleotides, the CDR3 is TGTGCCGGGAGTGGTTCTTACGAGCAGTACTTC. The encoded protein is CAGSGSYEQYF.

This chain joins TRBV7-3 and TRBJ2-7, with D possibly being TRBD2 (6 bases). V lost 2 bases, J lost 7 bases, and 15 bases lay in between. Germline lookup yields CDR1 SGHTA and CDR2 FQGTGA. CDR3 length equals 14 residues. The CDR3 loop reads CASSLSMGGDEQYF. In DNA form, the CDR3 reads TGTGCCAGCAGCTTATCAATGGGAGGCGATGAGCAGTACTTC.

This clonotype has a single count. The gene calls are TRBV9 and TRBJ2-7, with 7 bases that match TRBD1. The V gene's germline CDR1 is SGDLS and CDR2 YYNGEE. Trimming removed 0 bases from V and 0 bases from J; junction bases left unmatched: 3. The CDR3 totals 15 residues. The CDR3 loop reads CASSVGQGHSYEQYF. CDR3 coding DNA: TGTGCCAGCAGCGTAGGACAGGGCCACTCCTACGAGCAGTACTTC.

This clonotype was detected a few times. The chain links TRBV20-1 to TRBJ2-1; TRBD2 agrees at 9 bases. Germline V gene lookup returns CDR1 DFQATT and CDR2 SNEGSKA (reference sequence). The CDR3 has 15 amino acids. After removal of 4 bases from V and 10 bases from J, the junction contained 14 bases not matched to a gene. The CDR3 bases are TGCAGTGCTAACCGCCCTACTAGCGGGCCCCTGGAGCAGTTCTTC. It translates to CSANRPTSGPLEQFF.

This clonotype has just one count. This chain uses TRBV20-1 with TRBJ1-2; TRBD1 aligns across 7 bases. Looked up from germline, CDR1 is DFQATT and CDR2 is SNEGSKA (reference sequence). V was pared by 0 bases and J by 8 bases, with 6 bases of the junction left unmatched. This CDR3 comprises 13 residues. Written as DNA, the CDR3 is TGCAGTGCTAGAGACCGGGACAGTGGGGGCTACACCTTC. Its translation: CSARDRDSGGYTF.

The chain couples TRBV6-1 to TRBJ2-5; 7 bases agree with TRBD1. V trimming: 5 bases; J trimming: 1 base; junction bases outside the gene matches: 13. The germline V gene encodes CDR1 MNHNS and CDR2 SASEGT. The CDR3 has 17 residues. The CDR3 region is CASSRQGRASIQETQYF. The CDR3 DNA reads TGTGCCAGCAGTCGACAGGGACGTGCATCGATCCAAGAGACCCAGTACTTC.

The rearrangement joins TRBV30 to TRBJ1-2; D not resolved. Deletions cut 4 bases from V and 5 bases from J, with 14 bases between. Germline V gene sequence: CDR1 GTSNPN, CDR2 SVGIG (reference sequence). CDR3 length: 13 amino acids. CDR3 bases: TGTGCCTGGATCTCCCGTTCGGCGTATGGCTACACCTTC. This codes for CAWISRSAYGYTF.

This rearrangement joins TRBV10-3 to TRBJ2-7; D might be TRBD1 or TRBD2, each matching 5 bases. Trimming removed 3 bases from V and 6 bases from J, with 15 bases in between. Germline V gene sequence: CDR1 ENHRY, CDR2 SYGVKD. The CDR3 runs to 14 residues. For the CDR3, the DNA is TGTGCCATCAGTGAACGGGGACGCGCTACCGAGCAGTACTTC. Its protein is CAISERGRATEQYF.

V gene TRBV4-1 combines with J gene TRBJ2-5; 11 bases align to TRBD1. CDR1 is MGHRA, CDR2 YSYEKL, per germline. V lost 1 base, J lost 11 bases, and 15 bases stayed unmatched. The length of the CDR3 is 17 residues. The CDR3 region has the DNA TGCGCCAGCAGCCAAGTAAGCCCTCACGGACAGGGGGCAAATCAGTACTTC. Its translation: CASSQVSPHGQGANQYF.

This sequence joins TRBV20-1 and TRBJ2-5; maybe TRBD1 (6 bases). The DNA end is a closer match to TRBJ2-1, so the J assignment may be wrong. Germline-derived CDR1 and CDR2 are DFQATT and SNEGSKA (reference sequence). The CDR3 is 12 amino acids. CDR3 region: CSAETGEETQFF. DNA for the CDR3: TGCAGTGCCGAGACAGGAGAAGAGACCCAGTTCTTC.

This clonotype showed up just once. A junction boundary mismatches the germline segment, possibly from a read error. The chain uses TRBV20-1 and TRBJ1-1; the D gene is possibly TRBD1 (5 bases). Per the germline V gene, CDR1 is DFQATT and CDR2 is SNEGSKA (reference sequence). This CDR3 is built from 12 residues. CDR3 loop: CCASTGETEAFF. The CDR3 DNA is TGCTGTGCTAGTACAGGAGAAACTGAAGCTTTCTTT.

There are a few counts of this clonotype. The chain carries TRBV7-9 and TRBJ2-7, with D possibly matching TRBD2 (5 bases). The CDR3 loop spans 12 amino acids. CDR1 is SEHNR and CDR2 is FQNEAQ in the germline V gene (reference sequence). V was pared by 3 bases and J by 6 bases, with 9 bases between. CDR3 DNA: TGTGCCAGCAGCTTTAGTGAGGGCGAGCAGTACTTC. It specifies CASSFSEGEQYF. The full variable domain, in which reference TRBV7-9 and TRBJ2-7 provide the parts outside the CDR3, is DTGVSQNPRHKITKRGQNVTFRCDPISEHNRLYWYRQTLGQGPEFLTYFQNEAQLEKSRLLSDRFSAERPKGSFSTLEIQRTEQGDSAMYLCASSFSEGEQYFGPGTRLTVT.

CDR3 sequence: CASSSRRGRSNYGYTF. The CDR3 bases are TGTGCCAGCAGCTCCCGAAGAGGGAGGTCTAACTATGGCTACACCTTC. This rearrangement joins TRBV7-2 to TRBJ1-2; D unclear. Deletions cut 4 bases from V and 0 bases from J, with 15 bases between. This CDR3 is built from 16 residues. Germline V lookup: CDR1 SGHTA, CDR2 FQGNSA. Combining the CDR3 with reference TRBV7-2 and TRBJ1-2 gives the whole variable domain GAGVSQSPSNKVTEKGKDVELRCDPISGHTALYWYRQSLGQGLEFLIYFQGNSAPDKSGLPSDRFSAERTGGSVSTLTIQRTQQEDSAVYLCASSSRRGRSNYGYTFGSGTRLTVV.

This CDR3 is CASSVEGQGDTQYF. The CDR3 DNA reads TGTGCCAGCAGCGTAGAGGGACAGGGGGATACGCAGTATTTT. The chain employs TRBV9 and TRBJ2-3; 10 positions agree with TRBD1. The V gene's germline CDR1 is SGDLS and CDR2 YYNGEE. CDR3 length equals 14 residues. V was clipped by 0 bases and J by 6 bases; unmatched bases: 1.

J is TRBJ2-5 and V is TRBV3-1; 10 bases are a match to TRBD2. The CDR3 has 18 amino acids. The germline V gene has CDR1 LGHDT and CDR2 YNNKEL (reference sequence). J gave up 4 bases and V 0 bases, and 11 bases lay outside the gene matches. Here the CDR3 reads CASSQDVSGGANGETQYF. DNA of the CDR3: TGTGCCAGCAGCCAAGATGTGAGCGGGGGGGCGAATGGAGAGACCCAGTACTTC.

Regarding this clonotype: The junction differs from germline at one of its ends, possibly a read error. The chain carries TRBV6-5 and TRBJ2-3; tentatively, D is TRBD1 or TRBD2 (5 bases each). There are 14 residues in the CDR3. Germline-derived CDR1 and CDR2 are MNHEY and SVGAGI. In DNA, the CDR3 is TGTGCCTGCAGTTACGTGGGGGAGCCAGATACGCAGTATTTT. Encoded protein: CACSYVGEPDTQYF.

This sequence joins TRBV21-1 and TRBJ1-4; the DNA was not compared with TRBD1, the D call given in the table. TRBV21-1 is an annotated pseudogene. The CDR3 covers 15 residues. CDR3 coding DNA: TGTGCCAGCACCAACCCGGACAGAAGGAATGAAAAACTGTTTTTT. Protein sequence: CASTNPDRRNEKLFF.